This is a list of T cell receptor beta chains from one sample in a study of human T cells and chemical hapten exposure. Via MiXCR, TCRdb re-called the RACE reads, giving one row per CDR3 protein. The sample contains about 180,000 distinct CDR3 sequences, more than 25% of which appear only once. This material consisted of whole blood, taken in connection with sensitization to the hapten diphenylcyclopropenone (DPC). Every receptor here comes from a woman aged 25 to 45 with alopecia areata. Some clones in this sample may be carry-over from other donors' samples. CDR3s leave out the opening cysteine and the closing phenylalanine or tryptophan. The D gene is left open where the match is weak.

cdr3_aa v_call cdr3_length d_call j_call
ASSVEPRQHYGYT TRBV9 13 . TRBJ1-2
ASSSGPKGEQY TRBV28 11 . TRBJ2-7
ASSLGQGGRQPQH TRBV28 13 TRBD1 TRBJ1-5
ASSKRSSLTYTEAF TRBV5-1 14 . TRBJ1-1
ASSKGGSRDTQY TRBV5-1 12 TRBD2 TRBJ2-3
SARESGVDQPQH TRBV20-1 12 . TRBJ1-5
SASDTTFLAKNIQY TRBV20-1 14 . TRBJ2-4
SALGQGVTEAF TRBV29-1 11 TRBD1 TRBJ1-1
SAGPGQPQH TRBV20-1 9 . TRBJ1-5
ASNDYAQNEQF TRBV2 11 . TRBJ2-1
ASTKSPASYNEQF TRBV3-1 13 . TRBJ2-1
ASSTGRSEETQY TRBV5-1 12 . TRBJ2-5
ASSLEGRENSPLH TRBV5-1 13 . TRBJ1-6
ASSRDRPLNEQY TRBV18 12 . TRBJ2-7
SASGVGYEQY TRBV20-1 10 . TRBJ2-7
ASSVAGPYEQY TRBV28 11 TRBD2 TRBJ2-7
ASSDRLAGGSYNEQF TRBV9 15 TRBD2 TRBJ2-1
ASSLGAQGNEQF TRBV18 12 TRBD1 TRBJ2-1
ASSVGVLAEYEQY TRBV9 13 TRBD2 TRBJ2-7
ATSRAGEGQPQH TRBV15 12 . TRBJ1-5
SARRTSGSVEQF TRBV20-1 12 TRBD2 TRBJ2-1
ASSYSTGLHQPQH TRBV6-2/TRBV6-3 13 TRBD1 TRBJ1-5
SVVANADEKLF TRBV29-1 11 . TRBJ1-4
ASSTDRNNEQF TRBV12-3/TRBV12-4 11 . TRBJ2-1
ASRDGGSQETQY TRBV3-1 12 . TRBJ2-5
ASSRFLPGQGLNEAF TRBV4-3 15 TRBD1 TRBJ1-1
ASRGQGTVDTEAF TRBV7-9 13 TRBD1 TRBJ1-1
SAPLAGGGDTQY TRBV20-1 12 TRBD2 TRBJ2-3
SARDRVGSPLH TRBV20-1 11 . TRBJ1-6
ASGYGGAYEQY TRBV28 11 TRBD2 TRBJ2-7
SADRGRNTEAF TRBV29-1 11 TRBD1 TRBJ1-1
ASSLKGEERPQH TRBV28 12 . TRBJ1-5
ASSPVGESGNTIY TRBV18 13 . TRBJ1-3
ASSVAAVNTEAF TRBV9 12 . TRBJ1-1
ATSRDRGNEKLF TRBV15 12 TRBD1 TRBJ1-4
SVEGANTQY TRBV29-1 9 . TRBJ2-3
ATSESGGTEAF TRBV24-1 11 . TRBJ1-1
ASSLSLAGSSYEQY TRBV28 14 TRBD2 TRBJ2-7
SVETSSNEQF TRBV29-1 10 . TRBJ2-1
ASNRDRGTQY TRBV2 10 TRBD1 TRBJ2-3
SAARLRGTYEQY TRBV20-1 12 . TRBJ2-7
ASSLSLQKQF TRBV5-6 10 . TRBJ2-1
ASSSSPQETQY TRBV7-2 11 . TRBJ2-5
ASSLTSGGPVEQF TRBV28 13 TRBD2 TRBJ2-1
ASSRGGAGNQETQY TRBV12-3/TRBV12-4 14 . TRBJ2-5
ASSLDSDTGELF TRBV7-9 12 . TRBJ2-2
ASKPAPRGTDTQY TRBV5-8 13 . TRBJ2-3
ASSQGWGGGNEQF TRBV3-1 13 TRBD2 TRBJ2-1
ASSEMKTGASGYYGYT TRBV4-1 16 TRBD1 TRBJ1-2
ASSPGHNNQPQH TRBV5-1 12 . TRBJ1-5
ASSQGSGEQY TRBV3-1 10 . TRBJ2-7
ASRVRGRPNTGELF TRBV6-2/TRBV6-3 14 TRBD1 TRBJ2-2
ASSLSRFTDTQY TRBV7-8 12 . TRBJ2-3
ASRFVGGVNTEAF TRBV5-1 13 . TRBJ1-1
ASRTPGTYEQY TRBV28 11 . TRBJ2-7
SARGVATGAEAF TRBV20-1 12 . TRBJ1-1
ASSLRPMPGELF TRBV5-4 12 . TRBJ2-2